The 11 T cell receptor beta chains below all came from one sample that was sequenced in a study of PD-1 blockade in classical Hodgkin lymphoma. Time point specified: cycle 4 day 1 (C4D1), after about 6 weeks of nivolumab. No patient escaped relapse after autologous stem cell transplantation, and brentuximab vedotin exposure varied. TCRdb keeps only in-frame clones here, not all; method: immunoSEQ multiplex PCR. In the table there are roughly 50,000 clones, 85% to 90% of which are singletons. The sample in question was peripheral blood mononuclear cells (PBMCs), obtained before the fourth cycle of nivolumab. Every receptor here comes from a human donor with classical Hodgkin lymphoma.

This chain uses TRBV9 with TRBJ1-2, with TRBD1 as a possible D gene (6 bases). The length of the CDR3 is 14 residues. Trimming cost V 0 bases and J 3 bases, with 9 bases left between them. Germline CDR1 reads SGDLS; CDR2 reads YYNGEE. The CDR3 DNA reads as TGTGCCAGCAGCGTAGAAACAGGGCACTATGGCTACACCTTC. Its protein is CASSVETGHYGYTF.

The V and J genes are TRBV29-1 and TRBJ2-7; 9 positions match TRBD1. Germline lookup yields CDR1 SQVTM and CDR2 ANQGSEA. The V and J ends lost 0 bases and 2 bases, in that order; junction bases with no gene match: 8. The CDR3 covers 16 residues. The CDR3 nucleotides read TGCAGCGTTGAAGAGGGTGGGACAGGGCCCGCCTACGAGCAGTACTTC. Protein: CSVEEGGTGPAYEQYF.

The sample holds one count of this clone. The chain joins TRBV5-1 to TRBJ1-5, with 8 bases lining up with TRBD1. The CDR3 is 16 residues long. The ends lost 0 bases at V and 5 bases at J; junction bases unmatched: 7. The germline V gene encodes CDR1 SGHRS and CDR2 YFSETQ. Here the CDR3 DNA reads TGCGCCAGCAGCTTGGGGTATGGACAGGGTGATCAGCCCCAGCATTTT. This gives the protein CASSLGYGQGDQPQHF.

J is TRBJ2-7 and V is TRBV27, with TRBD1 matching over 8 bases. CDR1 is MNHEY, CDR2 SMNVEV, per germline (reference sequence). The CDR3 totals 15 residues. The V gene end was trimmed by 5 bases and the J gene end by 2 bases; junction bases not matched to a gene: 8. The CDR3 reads CASSTSIQGAYEQYF. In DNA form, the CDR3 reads TGTGCCAGCAGTACCAGTATACAGGGGGCCTACGAGCAGTACTTC.

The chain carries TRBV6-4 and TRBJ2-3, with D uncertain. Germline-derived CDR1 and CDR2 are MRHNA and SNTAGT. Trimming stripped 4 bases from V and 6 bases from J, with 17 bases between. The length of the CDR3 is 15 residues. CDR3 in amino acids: CASSAAANSWDTQYF. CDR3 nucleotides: TGTGCCAGCAGTGCGGCGGCTAACTCGTGGGATACGCAGTATTTT.

The CDR3 is CASSQDPPGVGEKGNEQFF. The CDR3 coding sequence is TGCGCCAGCAGCCAAGATCCACCAGGGGTGGGCGAGAAGGGGAATGAGCAGTTCTTC. V is TRBV4-1 and J is TRBJ2-1; tentatively, D is TRBD1 (6 bases). Trimming pared 0 bases from V and 7 bases from J, leaving 25 bases between. This CDR3 has 19 residues. CDR1 is MGHRA and CDR2 is YSYEKL in the germline V gene.

CDR3 amino acids: CASYRGREQYF. As DNA, the CDR3 is TGTGCCAGCTACAGGGGAAGGGAGCAGTACTTC. The J gene is TRBJ2-7, the V gene TRBV6-1; 7 nucleotides line up with TRBD1. Germline V gives CDR1 MNHNS, CDR2 SASEGT. This CDR3 region has 11 residues. The V segment lost 8 bases and the J segment 7 bases; nucleotides outside the gene matches: 5.

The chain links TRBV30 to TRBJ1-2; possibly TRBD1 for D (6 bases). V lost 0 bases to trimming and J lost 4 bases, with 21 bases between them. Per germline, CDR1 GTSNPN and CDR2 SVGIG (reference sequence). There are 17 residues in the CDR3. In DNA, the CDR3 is TGTGCCTGGAGTGTACAGGTCTGGGCAGGGGCGATCTATGGCTACACCTTC. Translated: CAWSVQVWAGAIYGYTF.

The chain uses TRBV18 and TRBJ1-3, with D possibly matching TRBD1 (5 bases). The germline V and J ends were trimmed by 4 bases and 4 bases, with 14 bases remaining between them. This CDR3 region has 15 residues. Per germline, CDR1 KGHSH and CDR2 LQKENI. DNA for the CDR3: TGTGCCAGCTCACTAGACAGATCAAGCGGAAACACCATATATTTT. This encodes CASSLDRSSGNTIYF.

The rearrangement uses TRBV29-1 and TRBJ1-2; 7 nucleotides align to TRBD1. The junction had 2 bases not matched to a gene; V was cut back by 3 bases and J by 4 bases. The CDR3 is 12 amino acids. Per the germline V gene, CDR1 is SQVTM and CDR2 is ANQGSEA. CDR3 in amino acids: CSVERGLYGYTF. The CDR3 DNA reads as TGCAGCGTTGAGAGGGGGCTCTATGGCTACACCTTC.

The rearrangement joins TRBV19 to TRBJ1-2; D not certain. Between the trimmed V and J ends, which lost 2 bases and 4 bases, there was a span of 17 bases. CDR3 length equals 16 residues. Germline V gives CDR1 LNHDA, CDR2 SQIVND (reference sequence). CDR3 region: CASSIPSLLPLYGYTF. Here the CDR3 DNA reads TGTGCCAGTAGTATACCCTCCCTCTTACCTCTCTATGGCTACACCTTC.